This T cell receptor beta chain was identified during a study of cytomegalovirus exposure and HLA in healthy donors. Whole-study results and caveats: Most of the TCR beta V segments (in an earlier analysis) were productive either about 87% or about 30% of the time.

CDR1 is MDHEN, CDR2 SYDVKM, per germline. V lost 4 bases and J 4 bases, leaving 16 bases between the germline ends. This CDR3 comprises 15 residues. In this sample, this clone turned up once. What it recognizes is unknown. Researchers ran the PCR with 60 Vbeta and 13 Jbeta primers. Sequenced by immunoSEQ multiplex PCR; TCRdb stores in-frame clones only, minus some. The sample lists under 250,000 clones; 70% to 80% were seen once. The TCR originated in a man aged 25 to 40 in good health and CMV-seronegative. The sequencing input was PBMCs. This chain connects TRBV28 to TRBJ2-5, with D perhaps TRBD2 (6 bases). The CDR3 region is CASSSGFSAGETQYF. The DNA for the CDR3 is TGTGCCAGCAGTTCTGGCTTCTCAGCGGGAGAGACCCAGTACTTC.